This T cell receptor (beta chain) derives from a study of blood T cell repertoires in COVID-19. Turning to the study itself: The United States, Italy and Spain supplied acute and convalescent COVID-19 samples. Nucleic acid was either cDNA or gDNA, and it came from T cells, B-cell-depleted T cells, or PBMCs.

Study processing details: Reference gene primer amplification gave estimated nucleated cell counts. The protocol was immunoSEQ multiplex PCR, while the TCRdb copy is restricted to in-frame clones and leaves out a portion. Clonal size and the V and J genes are those of that table, whereas D and trimming came from the DNA. The table shows about 240,000 clones, with 80% to 95% occurring only once. Germline lookup yields CDR1 SGHDT and CDR2 YYEEEE. J gave up 8 bases and V 1 base, and 3 bases lay outside the gene matches. The CDR3 spans 14 residues. Followed longitudinally, the Seattle patients had been enrolled during active infection.

Sequencing input: peripheral blood. This sequence was found in a man aged 30-40 years with COVID-19, enrolled during active disease. V usage is TRBV5-6 and J usage is TRBJ1-6; 7 bases are a match to TRBD1. The CDR3 region has the DNA TGTGCCAGCAGCTTGAATCAGGGGGATTCACCCCTCCACTTT. This gives the protein CASSLNQGDSPLHF.